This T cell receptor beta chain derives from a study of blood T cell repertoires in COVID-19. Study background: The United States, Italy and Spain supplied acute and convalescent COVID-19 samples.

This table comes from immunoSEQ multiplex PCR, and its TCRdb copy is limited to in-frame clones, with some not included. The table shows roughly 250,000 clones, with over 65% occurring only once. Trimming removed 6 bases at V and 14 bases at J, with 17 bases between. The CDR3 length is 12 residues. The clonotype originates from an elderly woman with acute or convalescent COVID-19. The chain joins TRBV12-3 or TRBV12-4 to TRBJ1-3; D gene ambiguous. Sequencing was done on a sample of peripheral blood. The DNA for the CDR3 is TGTGCCAGCAGCCCCTCCGCAAGCCACCTATATTTT. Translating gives CASSPSASHLYF.